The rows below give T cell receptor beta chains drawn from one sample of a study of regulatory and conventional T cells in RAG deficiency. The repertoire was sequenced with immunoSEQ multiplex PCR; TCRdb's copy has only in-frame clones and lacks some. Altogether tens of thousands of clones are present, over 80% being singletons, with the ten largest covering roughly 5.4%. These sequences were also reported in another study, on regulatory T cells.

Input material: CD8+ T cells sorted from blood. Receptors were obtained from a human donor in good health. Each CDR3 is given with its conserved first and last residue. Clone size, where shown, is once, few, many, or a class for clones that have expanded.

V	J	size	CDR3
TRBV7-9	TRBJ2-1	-	CASGLFVGNEQFF
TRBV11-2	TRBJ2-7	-	CASSYEAGDNYEQYF
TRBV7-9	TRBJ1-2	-	CASSRTGGDGYTF
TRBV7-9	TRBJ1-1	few	CASGPGRMNTEAFF
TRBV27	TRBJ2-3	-	CASSLSFGLAGGPSTDTQYF
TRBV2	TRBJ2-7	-	CASRNGQGGYEQYF
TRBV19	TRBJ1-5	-	CASSITTGGSNQPQHF
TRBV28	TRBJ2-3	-	CASSLTATDTQYF
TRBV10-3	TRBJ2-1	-	CAISERGSNEQFF
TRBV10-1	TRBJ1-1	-	CASSEGGNTEAFF
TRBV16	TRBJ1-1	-	CASSYGVSREAFF
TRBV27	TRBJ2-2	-	CASSFLRGVVGELFF
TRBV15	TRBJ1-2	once	CATSRDANSYGYTF
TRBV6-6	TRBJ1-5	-	CASVSWVGQPQHF
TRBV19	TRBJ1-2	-	CASAGENRYGYTF
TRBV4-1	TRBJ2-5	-	CASSQIDLQETQYF
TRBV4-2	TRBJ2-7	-	CASSQDPGLVVEQYF
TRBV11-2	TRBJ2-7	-	CASSPSGIGGYEQYF
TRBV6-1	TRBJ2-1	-	CASSEWRLAGADEQFF
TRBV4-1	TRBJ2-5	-	CASSHLGTFEETQYF
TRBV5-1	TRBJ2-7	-	CASTRYGGEGVPSYEQYF
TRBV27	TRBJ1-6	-	CASSPRQFSPLHF
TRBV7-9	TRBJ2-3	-	CASVSAGTRADTQYF
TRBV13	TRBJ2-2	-	CASSLGSGELFF
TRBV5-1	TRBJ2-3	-	CASSFGGTQYF
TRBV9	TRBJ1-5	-	CASSPKGLENQPQHF
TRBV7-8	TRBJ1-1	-	CASSLTNSMNTEAFF
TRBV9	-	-	CASSPWTGAYEQYF
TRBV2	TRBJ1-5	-	CASTPPGQGSQPQHF
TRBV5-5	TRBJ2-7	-	CASSLVAVLVNEQYF
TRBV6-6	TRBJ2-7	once	CASSRPAAHEQYF
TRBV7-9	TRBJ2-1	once	CASSDPGAGLDEQFF
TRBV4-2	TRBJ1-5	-	CASSQDQGQGHNQPQHF
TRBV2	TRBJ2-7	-	CASRRGSGSSYEQYF
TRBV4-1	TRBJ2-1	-	CASSQDDPRDRGNEQFF
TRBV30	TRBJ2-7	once	CAWSARNEQYF
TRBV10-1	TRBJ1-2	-	CASSESRQGGYTF
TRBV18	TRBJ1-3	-	CASSPPFSSGNTIYF
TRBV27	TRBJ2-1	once	CASTTRSYNEQFF
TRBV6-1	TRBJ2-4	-	CASRMRGGRNIQYF
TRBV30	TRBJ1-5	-	CAWSVDRNQPQHF
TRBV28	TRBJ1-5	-	CASSFYRENQPQHF
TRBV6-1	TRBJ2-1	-	CASSEASSREGRNEQFF
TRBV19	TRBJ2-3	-	CASSIAPTSGPTDTQYF
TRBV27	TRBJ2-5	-	CASSLASGSQETQYF
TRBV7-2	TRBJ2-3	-	CASSLGAGYLDTQYF
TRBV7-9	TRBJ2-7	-	CAIAGDPSYEQYF
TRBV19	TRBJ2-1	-	CASSIVPLVSSSYNEQFF
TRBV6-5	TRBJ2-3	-	CASSYTEARYTDTQYF
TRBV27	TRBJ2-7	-	CASSLFPVGGFEQYF
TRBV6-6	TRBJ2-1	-	CASSPSVNEQFF
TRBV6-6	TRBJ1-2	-	CASSYPLGTDYGYTF
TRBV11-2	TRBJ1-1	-	CASSSLYRNTEAFF
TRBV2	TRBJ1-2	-	CASSGSGNYGYTF